This T cell receptor (beta chain) was recovered during a study of CXCR3-negative and CXCR3-positive naive CD8 T cells. About the study: The study obtained roughly 140 million TRB reads, about 1.5 +/- 0.3 million per library.

General observations from the study: TRB CDR3 hydrophobicity was greater in CXCR3-positive naive cells than in CXCR3-negative naive cells.

Of note for this clonotype: Antigen unknown.

Germline V gene data show CDR1 as MGHRA and CDR2 as YSYEKL. The CDR3 runs 16 residues. Carrying UMI labels, the TRB cDNA libraries were prepared through 5' RACE. From its re-call of the 5' RACE reads, TCRdb lists each CDR3 protein once, without DNA. This specimen shows under 150,000 distinct CDR3 sequences; the ten leading clones hold over 0.25%. This receptor was identified in a human donor in good health. Some clones in this sample may be carry-over from other donors' samples. The sample consisted of naive CXCR3+ CD8+ T cells from blood. Documented subset: CD45RO-CCR7+CD27+CD95- naive CD8+ T cells expressing CXCR3 (TNR3+). The V gene is TRBV4-1, the J gene TRBJ2-7; TCRdb returns TRBD1, unconfirmable since there is no DNA. CDR3 in amino acids: CASSPSDGTGIYEQYF.